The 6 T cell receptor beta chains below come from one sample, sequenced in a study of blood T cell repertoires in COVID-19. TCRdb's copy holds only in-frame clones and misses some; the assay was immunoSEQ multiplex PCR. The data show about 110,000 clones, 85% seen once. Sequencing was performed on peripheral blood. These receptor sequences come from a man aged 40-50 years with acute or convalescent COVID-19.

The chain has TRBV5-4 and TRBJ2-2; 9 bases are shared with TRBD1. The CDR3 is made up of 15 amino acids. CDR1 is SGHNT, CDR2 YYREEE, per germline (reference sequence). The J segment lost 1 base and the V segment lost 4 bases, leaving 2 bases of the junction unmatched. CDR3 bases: TGTGCCAGCAGCGCGGGACAGGGGAACACCGGGGAGCTGTTTTTT. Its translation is CASSAGQGNTGELFF.

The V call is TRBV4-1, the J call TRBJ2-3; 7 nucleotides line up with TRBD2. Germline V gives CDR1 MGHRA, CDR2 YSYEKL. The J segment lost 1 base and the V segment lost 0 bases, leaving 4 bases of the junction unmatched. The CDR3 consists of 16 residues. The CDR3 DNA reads TGCGCCAGCAGCCAAGATCTTCTAGCGGGCACAGATACGCAGTATTTT. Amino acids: CASSQDLLAGTDTQYF.

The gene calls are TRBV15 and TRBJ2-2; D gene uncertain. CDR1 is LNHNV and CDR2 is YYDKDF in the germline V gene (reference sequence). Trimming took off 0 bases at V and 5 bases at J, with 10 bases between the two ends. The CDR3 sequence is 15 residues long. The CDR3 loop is CATSRDRTQTGELFF. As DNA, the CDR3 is TGTGCCACCAGCAGAGATCGAACCCAGACCGGGGAGCTGTTTTTT.

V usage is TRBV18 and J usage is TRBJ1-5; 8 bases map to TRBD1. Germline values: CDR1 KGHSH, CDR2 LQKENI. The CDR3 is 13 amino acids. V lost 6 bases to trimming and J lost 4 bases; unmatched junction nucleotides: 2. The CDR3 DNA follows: TGTGCCAGCTCTTGGGACAGGAATCAGCCCCAGCATTTT. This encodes CASSWDRNQPQHF.

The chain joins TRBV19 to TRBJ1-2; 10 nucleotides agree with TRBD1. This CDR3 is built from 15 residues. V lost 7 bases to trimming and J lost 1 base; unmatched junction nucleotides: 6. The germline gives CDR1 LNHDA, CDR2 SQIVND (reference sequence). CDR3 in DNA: TGTGCCAGTAAACTCGACAGGGGGCTTAACTATGGCTACACCTTC. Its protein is CASKLDRGLNYGYTF.

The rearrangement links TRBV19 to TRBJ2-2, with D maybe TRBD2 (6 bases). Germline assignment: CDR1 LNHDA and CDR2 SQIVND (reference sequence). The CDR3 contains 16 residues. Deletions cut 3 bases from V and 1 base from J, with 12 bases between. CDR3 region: CASSILVGGNTGELFF. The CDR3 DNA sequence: TGTGCCAGTAGTATTCTGGTCGGGGGGAACACCGGGGAGCTGTTTTTT. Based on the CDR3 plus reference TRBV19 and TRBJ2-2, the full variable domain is DGGITQSPKYLFRKEGQNVTLSCEQNLNHDAMYWYRQDPGQGLRLIYYSQIVNDFQKGDIAEGYSVSREKKESFPLTVTSAQKNPTAFYLCASSILVGGNTGELFFGEGSRLTVL.